The present entry profiles one T cell receptor (beta chain) with its context. The sample is drawn from a study of identifying expanded T cells in peripheral blood. V was trimmed by 0 bases and J by 1 base, leaving 4 bases between them. Germline V gene lookup returns CDR1 SGHTS and CDR2 YDEGEE. This CDR3 has 13 residues. Profiled with immunoSEQ multiplex PCR; TCRdb holds only in-frame clones, not every one. Here the sample spans 50,000 to 60,000 clones, around 83% being singletons. This receptor was taken from a person between 18 and 75 years old in good health. Sequencing was performed on blood. The chain is built from TRBV5-8 and TRBJ1-1, with D hard to call. CDR3 sequence: CASSLVANTEAFF. The CDR3 bases are TGTGCCAGCAGCTTGGTAGCGAACACTGAAGCTTTCTTT.